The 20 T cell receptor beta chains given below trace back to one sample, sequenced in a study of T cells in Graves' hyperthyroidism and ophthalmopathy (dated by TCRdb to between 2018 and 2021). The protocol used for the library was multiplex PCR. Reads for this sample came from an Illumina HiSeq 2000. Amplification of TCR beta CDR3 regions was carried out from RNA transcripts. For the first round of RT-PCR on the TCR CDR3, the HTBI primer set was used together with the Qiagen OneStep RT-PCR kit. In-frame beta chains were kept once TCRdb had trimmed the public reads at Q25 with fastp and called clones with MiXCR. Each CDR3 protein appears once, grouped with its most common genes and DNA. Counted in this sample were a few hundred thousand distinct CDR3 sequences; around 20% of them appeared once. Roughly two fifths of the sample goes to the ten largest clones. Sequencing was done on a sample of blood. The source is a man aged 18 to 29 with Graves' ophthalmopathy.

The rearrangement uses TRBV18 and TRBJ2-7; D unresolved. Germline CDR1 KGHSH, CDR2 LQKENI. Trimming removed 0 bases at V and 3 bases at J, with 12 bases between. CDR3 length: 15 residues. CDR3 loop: CASSPPGRADYEQYF. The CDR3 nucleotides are TGTGCCAGCTCACCACCGGGTAGGGCTGACTACGAGCAGTACTTC.

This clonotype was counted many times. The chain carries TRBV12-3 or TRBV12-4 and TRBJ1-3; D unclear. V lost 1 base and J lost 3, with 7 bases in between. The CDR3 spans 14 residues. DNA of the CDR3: TGTGCCAGCAGTTTAGTGGAGGGTGGAAACACCATATATTTT. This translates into CASSLVEGGNTIYF.

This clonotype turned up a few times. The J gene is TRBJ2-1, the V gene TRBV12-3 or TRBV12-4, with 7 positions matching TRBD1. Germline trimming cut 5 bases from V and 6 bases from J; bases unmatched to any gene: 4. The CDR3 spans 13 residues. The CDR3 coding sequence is TGTGCCAGCAGTAGCGACAGGGTCAATGAGCAGTTCTTC. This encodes CASSSDRVNEQFF.

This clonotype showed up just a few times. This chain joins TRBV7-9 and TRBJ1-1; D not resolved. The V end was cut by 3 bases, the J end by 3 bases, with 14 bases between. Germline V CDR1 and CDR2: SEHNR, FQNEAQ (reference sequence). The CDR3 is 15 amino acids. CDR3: CASSFPLRTHTEAFF. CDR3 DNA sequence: TGTGCCAGCAGCTTTCCTTTGAGGACTCACACTGAAGCTTTCTTT.

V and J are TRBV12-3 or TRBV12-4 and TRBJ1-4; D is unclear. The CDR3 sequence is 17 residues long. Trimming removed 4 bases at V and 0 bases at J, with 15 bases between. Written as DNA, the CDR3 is TGTGCCAGCAGTTCCCCTCCAGATTCCGCAACTAATGAAAAACTGTTTTTT. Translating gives CASSSPPDSATNEKLFF.

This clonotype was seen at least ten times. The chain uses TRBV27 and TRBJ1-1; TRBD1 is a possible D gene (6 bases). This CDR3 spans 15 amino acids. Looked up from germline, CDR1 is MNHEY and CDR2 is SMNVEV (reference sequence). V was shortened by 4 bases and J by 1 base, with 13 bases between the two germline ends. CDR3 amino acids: CASSYNPTGNTEAFF. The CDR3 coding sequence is TGTGCCAGCAGTTATAACCCGACAGGGAACACTGAAGCTTTCTTT.

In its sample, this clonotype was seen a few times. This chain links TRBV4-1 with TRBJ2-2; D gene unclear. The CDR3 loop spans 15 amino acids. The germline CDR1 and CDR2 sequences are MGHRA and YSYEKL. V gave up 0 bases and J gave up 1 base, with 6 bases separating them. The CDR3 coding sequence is TGCGCCAGCAGCCAAGAGCCGGGGAACACCGGGGAGCTGTTTTTT. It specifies CASSQEPGNTGELFF.

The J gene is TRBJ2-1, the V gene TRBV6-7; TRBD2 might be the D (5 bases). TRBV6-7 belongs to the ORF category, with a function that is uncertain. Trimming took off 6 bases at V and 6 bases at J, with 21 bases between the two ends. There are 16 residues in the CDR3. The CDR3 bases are TGTGCCAGCAGCTCCCCCGTAGAGGGCTGCGGCAATGAGCAGTTCTTC. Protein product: CASSSPVEGCGNEQFF.

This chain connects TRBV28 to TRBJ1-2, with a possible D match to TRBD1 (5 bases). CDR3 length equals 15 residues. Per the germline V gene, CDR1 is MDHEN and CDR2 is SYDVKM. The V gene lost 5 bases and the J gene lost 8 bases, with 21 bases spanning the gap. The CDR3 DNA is TGTGCCAGCAGTCGCCCCGGGACGACGACCGCGGGCTACACCTTC. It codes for CASSRPGTTTAGYTF.

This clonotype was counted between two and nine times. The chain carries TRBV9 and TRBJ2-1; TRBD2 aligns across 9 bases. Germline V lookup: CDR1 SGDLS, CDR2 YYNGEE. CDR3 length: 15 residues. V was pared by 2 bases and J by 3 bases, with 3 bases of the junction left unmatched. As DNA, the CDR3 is TGTGCCAGCAGCGTCTTAGCGGGGGACTACAATGAGCAGTTCTTC. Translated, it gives CASSVLAGDYNEQFF. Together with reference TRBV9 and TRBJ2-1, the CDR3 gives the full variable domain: DSGVTQTPKHLITATGQRVTLRCSPRSGDLSVYWYQQSLDQGLQFLIQYYNGEERAKGNILERFSAQQFPDLHSELNLSSLELGDSALYFCASSVLAGDYNEQFFGPGTRLTVL.

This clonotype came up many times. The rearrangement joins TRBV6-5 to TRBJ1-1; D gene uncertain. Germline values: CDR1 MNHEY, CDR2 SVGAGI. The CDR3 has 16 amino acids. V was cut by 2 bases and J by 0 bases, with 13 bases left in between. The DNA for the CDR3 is TGTGCCAGCAGTTACGGGGTGGAGGATATGAACACTGAAGCTTTCTTT. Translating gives CASSYGVEDMNTEAFF.

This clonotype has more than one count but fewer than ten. The CDR3 spells CASRGQGAVEAFF. The CDR3 nucleotides read TGTGCCAGCAGGGGACAGGGGGCTGTTGAAGCTTTCTTT. This chain links TRBV25-1 with TRBJ1-1; 12 bases align to TRBD1. The CDR3 consists of 13 residues. After removal of 6 bases from V and 7 bases from J, the junction contained 3 bases not matched to a gene. CDR1 MGHDK and CDR2 SYGVNS come from the germline V gene.

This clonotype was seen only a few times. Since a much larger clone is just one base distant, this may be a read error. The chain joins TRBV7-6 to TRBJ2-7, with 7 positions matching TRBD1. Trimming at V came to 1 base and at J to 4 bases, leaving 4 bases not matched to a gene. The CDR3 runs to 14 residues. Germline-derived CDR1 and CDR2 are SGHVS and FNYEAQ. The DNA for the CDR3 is TGTGCCAGCAGCTTAGAACAGGGGATGTACGAGCAGTACTTC. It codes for CASSLEQGMYEQYF.

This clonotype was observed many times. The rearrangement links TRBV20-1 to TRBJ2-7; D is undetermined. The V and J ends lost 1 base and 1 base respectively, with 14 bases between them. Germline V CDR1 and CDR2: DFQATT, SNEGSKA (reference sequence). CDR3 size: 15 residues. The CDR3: CSARVAPTDSYEQYF. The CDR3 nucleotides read TGCAGTGCTAGAGTGGCCCCGACTGATTCCTACGAGCAGTACTTC.

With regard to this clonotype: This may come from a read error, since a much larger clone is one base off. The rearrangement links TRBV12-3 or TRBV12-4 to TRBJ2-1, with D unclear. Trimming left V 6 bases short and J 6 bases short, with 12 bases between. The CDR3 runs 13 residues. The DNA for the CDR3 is TGTGCCAGCAGCCTTGAGTGGGCCAATGAGCAGTTCTTC. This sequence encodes CASSLEWANEQFF.

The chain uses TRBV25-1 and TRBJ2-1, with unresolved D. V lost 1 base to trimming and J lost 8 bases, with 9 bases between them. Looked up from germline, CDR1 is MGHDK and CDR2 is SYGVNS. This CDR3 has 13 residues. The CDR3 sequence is CASSEWSGDEQFF. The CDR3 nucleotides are TGTGCCAGCAGTGAATGGTCCGGAGATGAGCAGTTCTTC.

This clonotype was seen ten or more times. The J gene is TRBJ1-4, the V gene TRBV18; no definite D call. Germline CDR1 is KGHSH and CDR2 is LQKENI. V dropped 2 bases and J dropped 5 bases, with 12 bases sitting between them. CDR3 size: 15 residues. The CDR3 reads CASSPVPVTNEKLFF. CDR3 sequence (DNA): TGTGCCAGCTCACCAGTTCCAGTTACAAATGAAAAACTGTTTTTT. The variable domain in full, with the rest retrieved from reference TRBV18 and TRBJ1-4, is NAGVMQNPRHLVRRRGQEARLRCSPMKGHSHVYWYRQLPEEGLKFMVYLQKENIIDESGMPKERFSAEFPKEGPSILRIQQVVRGDSAAYFCASSPVPVTNEKLFFGSGTQLSVL.

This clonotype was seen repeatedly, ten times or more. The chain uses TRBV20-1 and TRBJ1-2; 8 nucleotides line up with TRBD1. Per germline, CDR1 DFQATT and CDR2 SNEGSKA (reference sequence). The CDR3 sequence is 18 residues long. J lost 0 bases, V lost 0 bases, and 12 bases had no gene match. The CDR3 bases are TGCAGTGCTAGAGATCTAGGGTGGCGGACAGGGTCTAACTATGGCTACACCTTC. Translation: CSARDLGWRTGSNYGYTF.

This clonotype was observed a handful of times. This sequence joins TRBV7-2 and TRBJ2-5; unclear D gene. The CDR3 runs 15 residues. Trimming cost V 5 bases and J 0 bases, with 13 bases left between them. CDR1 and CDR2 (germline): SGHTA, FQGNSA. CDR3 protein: CASSQLFWYQETQYF. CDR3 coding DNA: TGTGCCAGCAGCCAGCTCTTTTGGTACCAAGAGACCCAGTACTTC.

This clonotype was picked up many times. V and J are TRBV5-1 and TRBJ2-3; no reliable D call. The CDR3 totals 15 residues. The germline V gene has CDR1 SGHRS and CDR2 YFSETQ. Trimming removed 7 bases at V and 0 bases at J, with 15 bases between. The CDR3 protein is CASANPASSTDTQYF. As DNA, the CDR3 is TGCGCCAGCGCTAATCCGGCTTCTAGCACAGATACGCAGTATTTT.